In this sample, the clone carrying this T cell receptor (beta chain) turned up a few times. This sample is drawn from a study of response to subunit inactivated influenza vaccine. The CDR3 sequence is 14 residues long. V was trimmed by 0 bases and J by 4 bases, leaving 8 bases between them. In germline, CDR1 is SGDLS, CDR2 YYNGEE. TCRdb analysed the RT-PCR reads with MiXCR anew, one entry per CDR3 protein. The sample has under 200,000 distinct CDR3 sequences, 12% seen once. This same sample was also taken into another study, of T cells expressing NK-cell markers. This second study says: UMIs were included in TCR beta cDNA generated by 5'RACE template switching. Four of the donors also had these clonotypes leading their CD3+CD56-NKG2C+ fraction.

This receptor was taken from a man aged 50-59 years who received an inactivated influenza vaccine. The chain recombines TRBV9 with TRBJ2-1; a weak D match, TRBD1 (5 bases). The input for sequencing was CD8+ T cells sorted from PBMCs, taken about 13 days after vaccination. The CDR3 region has the DNA TGTGCCAGCAGCGTAGGGGCAGGGTACAATGAGCAGTTCTTC. This codes for CASSVGAGYNEQFF.